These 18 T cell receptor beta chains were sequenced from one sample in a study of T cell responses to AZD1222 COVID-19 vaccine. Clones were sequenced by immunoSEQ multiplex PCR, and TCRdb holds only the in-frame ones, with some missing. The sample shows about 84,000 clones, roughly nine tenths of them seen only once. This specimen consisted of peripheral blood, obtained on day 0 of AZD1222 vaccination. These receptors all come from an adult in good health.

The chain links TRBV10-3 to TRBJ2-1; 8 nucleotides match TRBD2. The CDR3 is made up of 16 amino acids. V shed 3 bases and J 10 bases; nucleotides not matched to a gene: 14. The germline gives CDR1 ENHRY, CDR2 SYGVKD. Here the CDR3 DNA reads TGTGCCATCAGTGATGGGCTAGCGGGCAGGTTTTCCGAGCAGTTCTTC. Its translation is CAISDGLAGRFSEQFF.

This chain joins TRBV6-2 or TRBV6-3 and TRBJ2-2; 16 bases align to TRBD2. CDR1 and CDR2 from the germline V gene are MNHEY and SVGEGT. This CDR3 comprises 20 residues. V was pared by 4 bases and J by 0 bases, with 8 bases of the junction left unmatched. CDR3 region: CASSSLTGTSGRANTGELFF. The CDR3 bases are TGTGCCAGCAGTTCTCTTACCGGGACTAGCGGGAGGGCGAACACCGGGGAGCTGTTTTTT.

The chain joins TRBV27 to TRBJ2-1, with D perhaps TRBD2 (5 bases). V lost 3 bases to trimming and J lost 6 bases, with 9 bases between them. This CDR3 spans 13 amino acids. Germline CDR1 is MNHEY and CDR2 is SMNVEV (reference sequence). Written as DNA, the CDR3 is TGTGCCAGCAGTTTCCCAGGAGGCAATGAGCAGTTCTTC. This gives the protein CASSFPGGNEQFF.

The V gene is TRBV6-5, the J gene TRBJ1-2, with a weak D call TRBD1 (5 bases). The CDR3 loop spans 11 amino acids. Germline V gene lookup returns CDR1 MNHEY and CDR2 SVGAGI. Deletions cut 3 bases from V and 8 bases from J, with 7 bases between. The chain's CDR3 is CASSYAGGYTF. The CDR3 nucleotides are TGTGCCAGCAGTTATGCAGGGGGCTACACCTTC.

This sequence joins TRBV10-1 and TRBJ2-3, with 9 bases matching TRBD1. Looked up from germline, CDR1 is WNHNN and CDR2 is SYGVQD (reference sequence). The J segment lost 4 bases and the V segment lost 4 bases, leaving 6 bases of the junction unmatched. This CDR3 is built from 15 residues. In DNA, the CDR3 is TGCGCCAGCAGTGGAGGACAGGGGTTGCCAGATACGCAGTATTTT. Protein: CASSGGQGLPDTQYF.

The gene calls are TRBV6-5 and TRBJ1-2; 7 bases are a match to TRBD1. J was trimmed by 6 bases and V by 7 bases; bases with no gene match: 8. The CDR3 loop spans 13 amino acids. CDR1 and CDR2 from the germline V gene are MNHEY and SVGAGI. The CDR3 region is CASNRETGHGYTF. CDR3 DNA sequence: TGTGCCAGCAATCGGGAGACAGGGCATGGCTACACCTTC.

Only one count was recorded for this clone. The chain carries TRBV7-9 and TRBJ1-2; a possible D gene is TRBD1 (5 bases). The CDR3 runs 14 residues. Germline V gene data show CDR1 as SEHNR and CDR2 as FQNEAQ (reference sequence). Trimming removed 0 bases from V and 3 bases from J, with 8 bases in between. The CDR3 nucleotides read TGTGCCAGCAGCTTAGCAGGACACGACTATGGCTACACCTTC. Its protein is CASSLAGHDYGYTF.

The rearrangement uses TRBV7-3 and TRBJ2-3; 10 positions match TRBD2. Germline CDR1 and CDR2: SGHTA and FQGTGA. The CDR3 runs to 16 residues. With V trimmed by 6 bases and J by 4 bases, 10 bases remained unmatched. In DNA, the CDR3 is TGTGCCAGCAGACCCACACCGGGACTAGCGTCAGATACGCAGTATTTT. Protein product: CASRPTPGLASDTQYF. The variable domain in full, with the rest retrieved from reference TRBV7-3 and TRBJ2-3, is GAGVSQTPSNKVTEKGKYVELRCDPISGHTALYWYRQSLGQGPEFLIYFQGTGAADDSGLPNDRFFAVRPEGSVSTLKIQRTERGDSAVYLCASRPTPGLASDTQYFGPGTRLTVL.

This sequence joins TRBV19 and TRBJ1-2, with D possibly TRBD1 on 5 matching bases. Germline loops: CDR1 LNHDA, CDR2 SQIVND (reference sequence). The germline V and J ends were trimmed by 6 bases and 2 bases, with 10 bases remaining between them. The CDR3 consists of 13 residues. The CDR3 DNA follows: TGTGCCAGTAGCTCCGGGACGAACTATGGCTACACCTTC. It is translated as CASSSGTNYGYTF.

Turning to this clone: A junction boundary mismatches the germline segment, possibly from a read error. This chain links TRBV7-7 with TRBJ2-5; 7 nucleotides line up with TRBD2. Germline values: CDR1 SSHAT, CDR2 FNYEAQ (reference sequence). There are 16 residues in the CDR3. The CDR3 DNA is TGTGCTAGCAGCTTAGATCGGGGAGGGCCCTCCGGCTCCCAGTACTTC. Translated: CASSLDRGGPSGSQYF.

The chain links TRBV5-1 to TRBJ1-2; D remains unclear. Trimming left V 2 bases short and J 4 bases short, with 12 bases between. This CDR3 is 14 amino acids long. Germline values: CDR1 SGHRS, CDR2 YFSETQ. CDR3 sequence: CASSFTPEGYGYTF. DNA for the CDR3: TGCGCCAGCAGCTTCACACCGGAGGGCTATGGCTACACCTTC.

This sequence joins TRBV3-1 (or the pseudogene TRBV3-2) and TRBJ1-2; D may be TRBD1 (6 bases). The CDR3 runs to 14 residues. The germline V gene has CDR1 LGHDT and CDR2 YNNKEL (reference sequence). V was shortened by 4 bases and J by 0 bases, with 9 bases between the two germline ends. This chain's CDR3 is CASSRDKANYGYTF. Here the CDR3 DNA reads TGTGCCAGCAGCCGGGACAAAGCTAACTATGGCTACACCTTC.

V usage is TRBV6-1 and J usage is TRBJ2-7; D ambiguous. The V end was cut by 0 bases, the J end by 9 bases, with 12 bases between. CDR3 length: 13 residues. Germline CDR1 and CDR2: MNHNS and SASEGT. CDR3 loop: CASSEARSSPQYF. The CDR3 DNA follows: TGTGCCAGCAGTGAAGCGCGGTCAAGCCCGCAGTACTTC.

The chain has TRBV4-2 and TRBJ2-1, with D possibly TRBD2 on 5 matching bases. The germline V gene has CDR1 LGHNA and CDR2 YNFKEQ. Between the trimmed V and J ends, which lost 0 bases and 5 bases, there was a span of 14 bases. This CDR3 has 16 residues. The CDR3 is CASSQEVWTGNNEQFF. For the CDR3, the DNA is TGTGCCAGCAGCCAAGAGGTCTGGACTGGAAACAATGAGCAGTTCTTC.

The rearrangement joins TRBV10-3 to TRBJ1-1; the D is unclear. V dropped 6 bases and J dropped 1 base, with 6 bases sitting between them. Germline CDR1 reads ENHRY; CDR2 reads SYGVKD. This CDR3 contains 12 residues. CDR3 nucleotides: TGTGCCATCAGGACGGAGAACACTGAAGCTTTCTTT. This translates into CAIRTENTEAFF.

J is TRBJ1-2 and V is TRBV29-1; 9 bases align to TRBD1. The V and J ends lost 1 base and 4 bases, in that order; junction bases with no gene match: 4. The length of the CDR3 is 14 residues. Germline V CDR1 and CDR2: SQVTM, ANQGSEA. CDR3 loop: CSVEGTGDGYGYTF. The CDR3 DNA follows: TGCAGCGTTGAAGGGACAGGGGACGGCTATGGCTACACCTTC.

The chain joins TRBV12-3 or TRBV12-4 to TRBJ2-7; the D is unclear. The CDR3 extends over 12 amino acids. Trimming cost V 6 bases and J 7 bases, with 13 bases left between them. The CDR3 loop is CASRQLLGEQYF. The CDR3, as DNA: TGTGCCAGCAGGCAGTTACTGGGAGAGCAGTACTTC.

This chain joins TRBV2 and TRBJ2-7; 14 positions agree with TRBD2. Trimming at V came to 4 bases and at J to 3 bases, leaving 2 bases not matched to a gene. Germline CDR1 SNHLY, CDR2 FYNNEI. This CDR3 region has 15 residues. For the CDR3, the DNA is TGTGCCAGCAGTGTAGGACTAGCGGGAGGCTACGAGCAGTACTTC. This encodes CASSVGLAGGYEQYF.